What follows are 30 T cell receptor beta chains derived from one specimen sequenced in a study of blood T cell repertoires in COVID-19 (dated by TCRdb to 2020 to 2022). Libraries were made using the immunoSEQ multiplex PCR assay. The table was pulled from immuneACCESS by TCRdb, which kept in-frame rearrangements only. Such tables lose some clones; where checked, under half of the loss comes from unresolved V genes, and the rest has no known cause. Recorded for this sample are roughly 460,000 clones; roughly 89% of them occurred a single time. The biggest ten clones account for 0.75% to 0.85% of the sample. Sequenced sample: peripheral blood. All receptors derive from a man between 18 and 35 years old with COVID-19, enrolled during active disease.

The rearrangement links TRBV5-6 to TRBJ2-1, with TRBD2 matching 8 bases. Germline CDR1 and CDR2: SGHDT and YYEEEE. CDR3 size: 15 residues. Unmatched junction bases numbered 11, after V lost 2 bases and J lost 10 bases. The chain's CDR3 is CASSFSGTGSWEQFF. The CDR3, as DNA: TGTGCCAGCAGCTTTAGCGGGACGGGGTCCTGGGAGCAGTTCTTC.

This clone was observed a handful of times. V usage is TRBV7-9 and J usage is TRBJ2-1; TRBD2 might be the D (5 bases). The CDR3 extends over 14 amino acids. Germline-derived CDR1 and CDR2 are SEHNR and FQNEAQ (reference sequence). V lost 5 bases, J lost 6 bases, and 14 bases lay in between. CDR3 DNA sequence: TGTGCCAGCAGCCACGTCGGCGGGTTCAATGAGCAGTTCTTC. Translating it yields CASSHVGGFNEQFF.

This chain joins TRBV4-1 and TRBJ1-1; the match to TRBD1 covers 8 bases. V gave up 2 bases and J gave up 10 bases; unmatched junction bases: 12. This CDR3 spans 15 amino acids. CDR1 and CDR2 (germline): MGHRA, YSYEKL. This CDR3 reads CASSQPTTGVRGAFF. The CDR3 nucleotides are TGCGCCAGCAGCCAACCGACGACAGGGGTGCGTGGAGCTTTCTTT.

The V and J genes are TRBV19 and TRBJ1-2, with D tentatively TRBD1 (6 bases). The CDR3 is made up of 15 amino acids. V lost 1 base, J lost 4 bases, and 13 bases lay in between. CDR1 and CDR2 (germline): LNHDA, SQIVND (reference sequence). The CDR3 sequence: CASSIVQGHTYGYTF. The CDR3 DNA reads as TGTGCCAGTAGTATAGTACAGGGTCATACCTATGGCTACACCTTC.

The chain uses TRBV3-1 (or the pseudogene TRBV3-2) and TRBJ2-2; TRBD2 might be the D (6 bases). The CDR3 sequence is 16 residues long. CDR1 and CDR2 (germline): LGHDT, YNNKEL (reference sequence). V was trimmed by 5 bases and J by 3 bases, leaving 16 bases between them. The CDR3 is CASSTQGGAYTGELFF. The CDR3 nucleotides are TGTGCCAGCAGCACTCAAGGAGGGGCGTACACCGGGGAGCTGTTTTTT.

The chain is built from TRBV6-1 and TRBJ2-3; tentative D call: TRBD2 (7 bases). Germline CDR1 MNHNS, CDR2 SASEGT. This CDR3 spans 17 amino acids. V lost 0 bases and J lost 6, with 19 bases in between. CDR3 amino acids: CASSEAGAGRESDTQYF. The CDR3 nucleotides are TGTGCCAGCAGTGAAGCGGGGGCCGGGCGGGAGTCGGATACGCAGTATTTT.

This CDR3 reads CASKSGTHTGELFF. As DNA, the CDR3 is TGTGCCAGCAAAAGTGGGACTCACACCGGGGAGCTGTTTTTT. The chain has TRBV9 and TRBJ2-2; possibly TRBD2 for D (6 bases). V lost 6 bases to trimming and J lost 3 bases, with 12 bases between them. The CDR3 spans 14 residues. In germline, CDR1 is SGDLS, CDR2 YYNGEE.

J is TRBJ1-2 and V is TRBV5-6; maybe TRBD1 (5 bases). The V gene's germline CDR1 is SGHDT and CDR2 YYEEEE. The CDR3 is made up of 14 amino acids. V was trimmed by 4 bases and J by 8 bases, leaving 18 bases between them. The CDR3 DNA sequence: TGTGCCAGCAGCCAACTCACAGGCGTCGTAGGCTACACCTTC. Translating gives CASSQLTGVVGYTF.

This chain joins TRBV5-1 and TRBJ1-4, with D possibly being TRBD1 (5 bases). The CDR3 totals 13 residues. The ends were cut back, 3 bases at V and 8 bases at J, with 11 bases in the middle. The germline gives CDR1 SGHRS, CDR2 YFSETQ. CDR3 amino acids: CASSSLPGEKLFF. The CDR3 nucleotides are TGCGCCAGCAGCTCCCTTCCAGGGGAAAAACTGTTTTTT. The full variable domain, completed using reference TRBV5-1 and TRBJ1-4, is KAGVTQTPRYLIKTRGQQVTLSCSPISGHRSVSWYQQTPGQGLQFLFEYFSETQRNKGNFPGRFSGRQFSNSRSEMNVSTLELGDSALYLCASSSLPGEKLFFGSGTQLSVL.

The V gene is TRBV18, the J gene TRBJ2-1; weak D call: TRBD1 (6 bases). The CDR3 contains 14 residues. V lost 4 bases, J lost 8 bases, and 15 bases lay in between. Looked up from germline, CDR1 is KGHSH and CDR2 is LQKENI. In DNA form, the CDR3 reads TGTGCCAGCTCACAGGGACAAAACATCGATGAGCAGTTCTTC. This gives the protein CASSQGQNIDEQFF.

This clone was counted only a few times. The rearrangement links TRBV2 to TRBJ1-2, with TRBD1 matching over 8 bases. V was pared by 6 bases and J by 3 bases, with 6 bases of the junction left unmatched. The CDR3 sequence is 14 residues long. Per germline, CDR1 SNHLY and CDR2 FYNNEI. The CDR3 DNA reads as TGTGCCAGCAGCCCGACAGGGGACGACTATGGCTACACCTTC. It specifies CASSPTGDDYGYTF.

The chain carries TRBV27 and TRBJ1-5; perhaps TRBD1 as D (5 bases). Germline lookup yields CDR1 MNHEY and CDR2 SMNVEV (reference sequence). Trimming cost V 6 bases and J 0 bases, with 12 bases left between them. The CDR3 spans 15 residues. CDR3: CASRPTVYSNQPQHF. The DNA for the CDR3 is TGTGCCAGCAGGCCGACAGTCTATAGCAATCAGCCCCAGCATTTT.

This chain connects TRBV19 to TRBJ1-2; weak D call: TRBD1 (5 bases). The CDR3 has 14 amino acids. Trimming cost V 5 bases and J 0 bases, with 10 bases left between them. CDR1 LNHDA and CDR2 SQIVND come from the germline V gene (reference sequence). This chain's CDR3 is CASSGPGSNYGYTF. For the CDR3, the DNA is TGTGCCAGTAGTGGTCCAGGGTCTAACTATGGCTACACCTTC.

This chain links TRBV3-1 (or the pseudogene TRBV3-2) with TRBJ1-3, with D maybe TRBD1 (5 bases). The ends were cut back, 4 bases at V and 0 bases at J, with 13 bases in the middle. The V gene's germline CDR1 is LGHDT and CDR2 YNNKEL (reference sequence). This CDR3 has 16 amino acids. DNA for the CDR3: TGTGCCAGCAGCCTTGGACACAGACCCTCTGGAAACACCATATATTTT. It codes for CASSLGHRPSGNTIYF.

This clone is a singleton in its sample. The rearrangement joins TRBV7-2 to TRBJ2-3, with 9 bases lining up with TRBD2. Germline V CDR1 and CDR2: SGHTA, FQGNSA. The CDR3 covers 16 residues. V was pared by 6 bases and J by 2 bases, with 9 bases of the junction left unmatched. CDR3: CASSRDLAGITDTQYF. The CDR3 coding sequence is TGTGCCAGCAGTCGGGACCTAGCGGGAATCACAGATACGCAGTATTTT.

The rearrangement joins TRBV6-5 to TRBJ1-6; the D is unclear. The CDR3 sequence is 12 residues long. V lost 2 bases and J lost 13, with 9 bases in between. In germline, CDR1 is MNHEY, CDR2 SVGAGI. The CDR3 reads CASSYGNGPLHF. DNA of the CDR3: TGTGCCAGCAGTTACGGAAACGGGCCCCTCCACTTT.

The count of this clone is one. This CDR3 is CASSLKIFSDTQYF. CDR3 nucleotide sequence: TGTGCCAGCAGCTTAAAGATCTTTAGCGATACGCAGTATTTT. The V call is TRBV7-9, the J call TRBJ2-3; D call uncertain. Germline V gene lookup returns CDR1 SEHNR and CDR2 FQNEAQ (reference sequence). This CDR3 region has 14 residues. V was clipped by 2 bases and J by 6 bases, with 12 bases between them.

The chain is built from TRBV30 and TRBJ2-1; D not resolved. In germline, CDR1 is GTSNPN, CDR2 SVGIG (reference sequence). The CDR3 is 11 residues long. V lost 0 bases and J 7 bases, leaving 4 bases between the germline ends. As DNA, the CDR3 is TGTGCCTGGAGTGTACAGAATGAGCAGTTCTTC. Translated: CAWSVQNEQFF.

The J gene is TRBJ2-5, the V gene TRBV2; the D is unclear. V was clipped by 4 bases and J by 3 bases, with 9 bases between them. Germline CDR1 SNHLY, CDR2 FYNNEI. There are 13 residues in the CDR3. CDR3 DNA sequence: TGTGCCAGCAGTGGAGAGCCTAAAGAGACCCAGTACTTC. Translation gives CASSGEPKETQYF. Full variable domain (outside the CDR3, taken from reference TRBV2 and TRBJ2-5): EPEVTQTPSHQVTQMGQEVILRCVPISNHLYFYWYRQILGQKVEFLVSFYNNEISEKSEIFDDQFSVERPDGSNFTLKIRSTKLEDSAMYFCASSGEPKETQYFGPGTRLLVL.

The gene calls are TRBV2 and TRBJ1-1; a weak D match, TRBD1 (5 bases). Trimming took 4 bases from V and 8 from J, leaving 14 bases between them. The CDR3 has 13 amino acids. The germline V gene encodes CDR1 SNHLY and CDR2 FYNNEI. The chain's CDR3 is CASSVREGTEAFF. CDR3 nucleotides: TGTGCCAGCAGTGTACGGGAGGGGACCGAAGCTTTCTTT.

This clone has only one observation. The V call is TRBV7-6, the J call TRBJ2-6; 8 nucleotides align to TRBD1. The V segment lost 4 bases and the J segment 2 bases; nucleotides outside the gene matches: 13. Germline V gene data show CDR1 as SGHVS and CDR2 as FNYEAQ. This CDR3 is 19 amino acids long. CDR3 protein: CASSSPDRARVAGANVLTF. CDR3 coding DNA: TGTGCCAGCAGCTCCCCGGACAGGGCTCGGGTAGCTGGGGCCAACGTCCTGACTTTC.

The chain joins TRBV3-1 (or the pseudogene TRBV3-2) to TRBJ1-6; D unclear. This CDR3 has 16 amino acids. The V gene lost 3 bases and the J gene lost 0 bases, with 9 bases spanning the gap. Per germline, CDR1 LGHDT and CDR2 YNNKEL (reference sequence). CDR3 protein: CASSQGRSSYNSPLHF. The CDR3 DNA sequence: TGTGCCAGCAGCCAGGGTAGGAGCTCCTATAATTCACCCCTCCACTTT.

This clone was found a few times. The V and J genes are TRBV2 and TRBJ1-1; no definite D call. The CDR3 spans 15 residues. Germline-derived CDR1 and CDR2 are SNHLY and FYNNEI. V dropped 3 bases and J dropped 1 base, with 12 bases sitting between them. Here the CDR3 DNA reads TGTGCCAGCAGTGATCGGGGAATGGGGAACACTGAAGCTTTCTTT. Its translation is CASSDRGMGNTEAFF.

This sequence joins TRBV4-1 and TRBJ1-1; 8 positions match TRBD1. Germline CDR1 and CDR2: MGHRA and YSYEKL. CDR3 size: 17 residues. V dropped 1 base and J dropped 1; count of bases not matched to a gene: 8. CDR3 amino acids: CASSQVVQGARNTEAFF. Here the CDR3 DNA reads TGCGCCAGCAGCCAAGTCGTCCAGGGGGCGCGGAACACTGAAGCTTTCTTT.

The V gene is TRBV5-4, the J gene TRBJ2-3; 12 nucleotides agree with TRBD2. The CDR3 contains 19 residues. After removal of 1 base from V and 5 bases from J, the junction contained 14 bases not matched to a gene. Germline V gives CDR1 SGHNT, CDR2 YYREEE (reference sequence). CDR3 DNA sequence: TGTGCCAGCAGCTTGCTTCTGCCTAGCGGGGGGGCCTTTGAAGATACGCAGTATTTT. Translation: CASSLLLPSGGAFEDTQYF.

V and J are TRBV9 and TRBJ1-3, with TRBD1 matching over 7 bases. The length of the CDR3 is 16 residues. From germline, CDR1 is SGDLS and CDR2 YYNGEE. Trimming cost V 4 bases and J 0 bases; bases outside gene matches: 7. CDR3 amino acids: CASSPRSGGSGNTIYF. The CDR3 DNA reads as TGTGCCAGCAGCCCCCGGTCAGGGGGCTCTGGAAACACCATATATTTT.

On this clone itself: The sample has other DNA sequences that encode this CDR3 too. The chain has TRBV4-1 and TRBJ2-2; D is undetermined. Germline CDR1 and CDR2: MGHRA and YSYEKL. V was pared by 1 base and J by 1 base, with 10 bases between. This CDR3 spans 16 amino acids. CDR3 region: CASSQAGTGNTGELFF. The CDR3, as DNA: TGCGCCAGCAGCCAAGCTGGTACGGGGAACACCGGGGAGCTGTTTTTT.

This rearrangement joins TRBV19 to TRBJ1-5, with no clear D. Germline V gene sequence: CDR1 LNHDA, CDR2 SQIVND (reference sequence). V gave up 3 bases and J gave up 5 bases, with 11 bases separating them. The CDR3 contains 14 residues. The chain's CDR3 is CASSMRREDQPQHF. The DNA of the CDR3 is TGTGCCAGTAGTATGCGGAGGGAGGATCAGCCCCAGCATTTT. The full variable domain, with the rest looked up from reference TRBV19 and TRBJ1-5, is DGGITQSPKYLFRKEGQNVTLSCEQNLNHDAMYWYRQDPGQGLRLIYYSQIVNDFQKGDIAEGYSVSREKKESFPLTVTSAQKNPTAFYLCASSMRREDQPQHFGDGTRLSIL.

This chain connects TRBV6-6 to TRBJ2-2; 7 positions match TRBD1. The ends lost 5 bases at V and 0 bases at J; junction bases unmatched: 12. The germline V gene has CDR1 MNHNY and CDR2 SVGAGI (reference sequence). CDR3 length: 18 residues. CDR3 protein: CASSRRQGSSTNTGELFF. Written as DNA, the CDR3 is TGTGCCAGCAGTCGTAGACAGGGAAGTTCAACGAACACCGGGGAGCTGTTTTTT.

This clone appeared a few times. The chain employs TRBV18 and TRBJ2-7, with 7 bases fitting TRBD1. Germline assignment: CDR1 KGHSH and CDR2 LQKENI. The V segment lost 2 bases and the J segment 2 bases; nucleotides outside the gene matches: 3. The CDR3 contains 14 residues. This CDR3 is CASSPETGPYEQYF. The CDR3 DNA reads as TGTGCCAGCTCACCAGAGACAGGGCCCTACGAGCAGTACTTC.